The 13 T cell receptor beta chains below come from one sample, sequenced in a study of T-cell memory formation after mild COVID-19. One entry per CDR3 protein, called by TCRdb with MiXCR from the 5' RACE reads. Of a few hundred thousand distinct CDR3 sequences listed, approximately 22% are singletons. Sequencing was done on a sample of PBMCs or a T cell subset sorted from them (not recorded which). These receptors all stem from a man aged 18 to 29 who had mild COVID-19 (a few samples of this study predate the infection). Cell type and time point are not known.

CDR3 nucleotides: TGTGCCAGCAGCTTAGGCTTTGGCAGGGGGATGATTGCTGAAGCTTTCTTT. Translated: CASSLGFGRGMIAEAFF. V gene TRBV7-8 combines with J gene TRBJ1-1; 7 positions agree with TRBD1. The germline V gene encodes CDR1 SGHVS and CDR2 FQNEAQ. After removal of 1 base from V and 6 bases from J, the junction contained 14 bases not matched to a gene. CDR3 length: 17 residues.

The chain couples TRBV2 to TRBJ2-3; 7 bases line up with TRBD1. V trimming: 6 bases; J trimming: 7 bases; junction bases outside the gene matches: 16. There are 16 residues in the CDR3. CDR1 and CDR2 from the germline V gene are SNHLY and FYNNEI. The CDR3 coding sequence is TGTGCCAGCAGCAACAATCCGACAGGGCATGAAAATACGCAGTATTTT. Translation gives CASSNNPTGHENTQYF.

Here the CDR3 DNA reads TGCAGTGCTAGAGTATATGGAGCGGGGGTTTCAGGGGAGCTGTTTTTT. Translation: CSARVYGAGVSGELFF. The genes are TRBV20-1 and TRBJ2-2, with 8 positions matching TRBD2. V gave up 1 base and J gave up 8 bases; unmatched junction bases: 12. Germline values: CDR1 DFQATT, CDR2 SNEGSKA (reference sequence). The CDR3 spans 16 residues.

Only a few counts were recorded for this clonotype. The V gene is TRBV7-3, the J gene TRBJ1-6, with D possibly TRBD1 on 6 matching bases. This CDR3 has 15 amino acids. Germline CDR1 reads SGHTA; CDR2 reads FQGTGA. V lost 3 bases to trimming and J lost 9 bases, with 15 bases between them. CDR3 sequence reads: CASSLGAGKGSPLHF. The CDR3 coding sequence is TGTGCCAGCAGCTTGGGGGCAGGAAAAGGTTCACCCCTCCACTTT.

The rearrangement links TRBV21-1 to TRBJ1-1; the table's D call TRBD1 went unverified against the DNA. TRBV21-1 is a documented pseudogene. The CDR3 has 14 amino acids. The CDR3 loop is CASILDRGDTEAFF. CDR3 bases: TGTGCCAGCATTCTGGACAGGGGGGACACTGAAGCTTTCTTT.

This clonotype showed up just a few times. The rearrangement links TRBV20-1 to TRBJ2-1; D is ambiguous. This CDR3 comprises 13 residues. V lost 5 bases, J lost 8 bases, and 16 bases lay in between. The germline CDR1 and CDR2 sequences are DFQATT and SNEGSKA (reference sequence). CDR3 amino acids: CSAHPRPWDEQFF. In nucleotides, the CDR3 is TGCAGTGCTCACCCCCGACCCTGGGATGAGCAGTTCTTC.

This clonotype was counted only a few times. The genes are TRBV11-2 and TRBJ1-1, with D possibly matching TRBD1 (6 bases). V gave up 1 base and J gave up 6 bases, with 21 bases separating them. The CDR3 has 17 residues. Germline loops: CDR1 SGHAT, CDR2 FQNNGV. Here the CDR3 reads CASSLAVGARGGPEAFF. For the CDR3, the DNA is TGTGCCAGCAGCTTAGCAGTGGGGGCCCGCGGGGGTCCTGAAGCTTTCTTT. Looking up the rest from reference TRBV11-2 and TRBJ1-1 gives the full variable domain: EAGVAQSPRYKIIEKRQSVAFWCNPISGHATLYWYQQILGQGPKLLIQFQNNGVVDDSQLPKDRFSAERLKGVDSTLKIQPAKLEDSAVYLCASSLAVGARGGPEAFFGQGTRLTVV.

The chain combines TRBV10-3 with TRBJ2-7; tentatively, D is TRBD1 or TRBD2 (5 bases each). The V gene's germline CDR1 is ENHRY and CDR2 SYGVKD. Trimming pared 1 base from V and 2 bases from J, leaving 12 bases between. The CDR3 sequence is 15 residues long. The CDR3: CAISEWDPRPYEQYV. CDR3 coding DNA: TGTGCCATCAGTGAGTGGGACCCCCGACCCTACGAGCAGTACGTC.

This chain uses TRBV2 with TRBJ1-5, with D hard to call. The CDR3 has 12 residues. The V end was cut by 6 bases, the J end by 5 bases, with 8 bases between. The V gene's germline CDR1 is SNHLY and CDR2 FYNNEI. CDR3 region: CASSHTYQPQHF. Written as DNA, the CDR3 is TGTGCCAGCAGCCACACCTATCAGCCCCAGCATTTT.

The chain combines TRBV20-1 with TRBJ2-7, with D tentatively TRBD2 (6 bases). Germline V CDR1 and CDR2: DFQATT, SNEGSKA (reference sequence). The V and J ends lost 7 bases and 0 bases respectively, with 10 bases between them. The CDR3 sequence is 12 residues long. The CDR3 region has the DNA TGCAGTGGACGGGAGAGCTCCTACGAGCAGTACGTC. Translating gives CSGRESSYEQYV.

The chain has TRBV7-3 and TRBJ1-6; D is uncertain. The length of the CDR3 is 13 residues. Germline-derived CDR1 and CDR2 are SGHTA and FQGTGA. The germline V and J ends were trimmed by 5 bases and 7 bases, with 9 bases remaining between them. The CDR3 sequence: CASSQVKNSPLHF. In DNA form, the CDR3 reads TGTGCCAGCAGCCAAGTAAAAAATTCACCCCTCCACTTT.

This clonotype appeared a few times. The chain has TRBV2 and TRBJ1-4; the D is unclear. CDR1 is SNHLY and CDR2 is FYNNEI in the germline V gene. V was cut by 6 bases and J by 0 bases, with 8 bases left in between. This CDR3 contains 14 residues. Here the CDR3 DNA reads TGTGCCAGCAGCACGAGAGCAACTAATGAAAAACTGTTTTTT. Its translation: CASSTRATNEKLFF.

The chain is built from TRBV10-3 and TRBJ2-7; TRBD1 matches at 7 bases. Germline lookup yields CDR1 ENHRY and CDR2 SYGVKD. The CDR3 loop spans 14 amino acids. V trimming: 4 bases; J trimming: 3 bases; junction bases outside the gene matches: 6. CDR3 in amino acids: CAISATGALYEQYF. The CDR3 region has the DNA TGTGCCATCAGTGCAACAGGGGCCCTCTACGAGCAGTACTTC.